Described below is a single T cell receptor beta chain sequence and its context. Between the trimmed V and J ends, which lost 6 bases and 2 bases, there was a span of 10 bases. Germline V gene lookup returns CDR1 MNHEY and CDR2 SMNVEV (reference sequence). This CDR3 is built from 13 residues. This entry belongs to a study of OX40 agonist ivuxolimab in advanced cancers. Study summary: Every 2 weeks, patients got intravenous ivuxolimab at one of six dose levels (0.01-10 mg/kg). Two patients with cutaneous melanoma and one with hepatocellular carcinoma, three in total, showed partial responses.

Profiling relied on immunoSEQ multiplex PCR, and the TCRdb table lists in-frame clones only, not all of them. This sample carries 65,000 or so clones, roughly four fifths of them seen once, and the ten largest clones take 5%. The sequencing here drew on CD4+ or CD8+ T cells sorted from blood, taken in a trial of the OX40 agonist ivuxolimab. The chain couples TRBV27 to TRBJ1-2; D may be TRBD1 (6 bases). The source is an adult with an advanced solid tumor such as melanoma, head and neck, liver or kidney cancer. The CDR3 sequence: CASSPQGNYGYTF. The CDR3 DNA follows: TGTGCCAGCAGCCCCCAGGGGAACTATGGCTACACCTTC.